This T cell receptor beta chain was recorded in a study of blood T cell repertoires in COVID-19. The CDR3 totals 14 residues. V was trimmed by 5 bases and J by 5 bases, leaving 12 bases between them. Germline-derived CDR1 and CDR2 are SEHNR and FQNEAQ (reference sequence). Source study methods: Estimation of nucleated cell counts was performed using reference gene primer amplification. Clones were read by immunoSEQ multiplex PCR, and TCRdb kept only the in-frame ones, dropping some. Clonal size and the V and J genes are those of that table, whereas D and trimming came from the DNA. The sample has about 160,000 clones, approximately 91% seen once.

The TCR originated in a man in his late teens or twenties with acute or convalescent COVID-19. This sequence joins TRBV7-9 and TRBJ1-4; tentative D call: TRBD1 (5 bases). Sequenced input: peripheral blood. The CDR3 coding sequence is TGTGCCAGCAGCCCTGGGGGGGAGAATGAAAAACTGTTTTTT. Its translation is CASSPGGENEKLFF.